This T cell receptor beta chain was captured in a study of CD8 T cells in Susac syndrome. RNA, at about 0.45 to 1 ug, was reverse transcribed with random hexamers. Amplification of TCR beta CDR3 across 54 Vbeta and 13 Jbeta was performed with immunoSEQ multiplex PCR. TCRdb re-derived calls from the immunoSEQ multiplex PCR reads in MiXCR, one entry per CDR3 protein. The sample lists around 99,000 distinct CDR3 sequences, roughly 95% seen once, with roughly 0.096% in the top ten. There are 14 residues in the CDR3. V gave up 3 bases and J gave up 0 bases; unmatched junction bases: 2. Germline CDR1 SQVTM, CDR2 ANQGSEA.

The V and J genes are TRBV29-1 and TRBJ1-5; TRBD1 aligns across 7 bases. The sample taken for sequencing was CD4+ T cells from PBMCs. The origin of this receptor is a human donor in good health. CDR3 sequence: CSVETGNSNQPQHF. The DNA of the CDR3 is TGCAGCGTTGAGACAGGGAATAGCAATCAGCCCCAGCATTTT.